A selection of T cell receptor beta chains follows, all from one sample in a study of breast tumors, draining lymph nodes, adjacent tissues. TCRdb itself ran the multiplex PCR reads through MiXCR, one entry per CDR3 protein. This sample has about 230,000 distinct CDR3 sequences, with less than 40% found just once. Sequences were obtained from axillary lymph node tissue. These receptors all come from a female donor with breast cancer. Some clones in this sample may be carry-over from other donors' samples. CDR3s include the opening cysteine and the closing phenylalanine or tryptophan. A D gene is named only where the DNA matches it firmly. The size field is filled for only some rows; it gives once, few, many or a size class.

D gene: .
J gene: TRBJ2-1
clone size: .
V gene: TRBV2
CDR3 DNA: TGTGCCAGCATTCGGGACCTAATTGAGGGTGAGCAGTTCTTC
CDR3 protein: CASIRDLIEGEQFF

D gene: .
J gene: TRBJ2-1
clone size: many
V gene: TRBV24-1
CDR3 DNA: TGTGCCACCAGTGACAAATACAGGGAAGAGAGCAATGAGCAGTTCTTC
CDR3 protein: CATSDKYREESNEQFF

D gene: .
J gene: TRBJ1-3
clone size: many
V gene: TRBV30
CDR3 DNA: TGTGCCTGGAGAGCGGGGGGAAACACCATATATTTT
CDR3 protein: CAWRAGGNTIYF

D gene: .
J gene: TRBJ2-5
clone size: many
V gene: TRBV15
CDR3 DNA: TGTGCCACCAGCAGATTCGGGAGCGGGGAGACCCAGTACTTC
CDR3 protein: CATSRFGSGETQYF

D gene: .
J gene: TRBJ2-5
clone size: many
V gene: TRBV6-4
CDR3 DNA: TGTGCCAGCAGTCGCAATCCCCAAGAGACCCAGTACTTC
CDR3 protein: CASSRNPQETQYF

D gene: .
J gene: TRBJ2-3
clone size: .
V gene: TRBV6-1
CDR3 DNA: TGTGCCAGCAGTTTTACGGATAGCGGAGCTAGCACAGATACGCAGTATTTT
CDR3 protein: CASSFTDSGASTDTQYF

D gene: TRBD1
J gene: TRBJ1-6
clone size: .
V gene: TRBV9
CDR3 DNA: TGTGCCAACAGCGTTACAGGGGTGGAACCCCTCCACTTT
CDR3 protein: CANSVTGVEPLHF

D gene: .
J gene: TRBJ1-4
clone size: many
V gene: TRBV29-1
CDR3 DNA: TGCAGCGTTGCCCAAACAGGTCCCAGTGAAAAACTGTTTTTT
CDR3 protein: CSVAQTGPSEKLFF

D gene: .
J gene: TRBJ2-5
clone size: .
V gene: TRBV12-3/TRBV12-4
CDR3 DNA: TGTGCCAGCAGTTTGGCCGGATCCGGGACCTATAACGGCGAGGAGACCCAGTACTTC
CDR3 protein: CASSLAGSGTYNGEETQYF

D gene: .
J gene: TRBJ1-4
clone size: many
V gene: TRBV11-2
CDR3 DNA: TGTGCCAGCAGCTTAGATCCCCGGAGAGGGGGGCTGGGGGAAAAACTGTTTTTT
CDR3 protein: CASSLDPRRGGLGEKLFF

D gene: .
J gene: TRBJ1-4
clone size: many
V gene: TRBV30
CDR3 DNA: TGTGCCTGGAGGAGAGGGGGGAGAGGTGAAAAACTGTTTTTT
CDR3 protein: CAWRRGGRGEKLFF

D gene: TRBD1
J gene: TRBJ2-2
clone size: many
V gene: TRBV9
CDR3 DNA: TGTGCCAGCAGCGTAGGACAGGGAATATTTCCGAACACCGGGGAGCTGTTTTTT
CDR3 protein: CASSVGQGIFPNTGELFF

D gene: .
J gene: TRBJ2-5
clone size: many
V gene: TRBV20-1
CDR3 DNA: TGCAGTGCTCTCGTTGGCCTAGGCCAAGAGACCCAGTACTTC
CDR3 protein: CSALVGLGQETQYF

D gene: TRBD2
J gene: TRBJ2-5
clone size: many
V gene: TRBV7-6
CDR3 DNA: TGTGCCAGCAGCTTCAGCGGGAAGGCCCAGTACTTC
CDR3 protein: CASSFSGKAQYF

D gene: TRBD2
J gene: TRBJ2-1
clone size: .
V gene: TRBV10-2
CDR3 DNA: TGCGCCAGCGCAGGGACTAGCGGGAGGAATACGCAGTTCTTC
CDR3 protein: CASAGTSGRNTQFF

D gene: .
J gene: TRBJ2-7
clone size: .
V gene: TRBV7-9
CDR3 DNA: TGTGCCAGCAGCAGCCGGGACTCCTACGAGCAGTACTTC
CDR3 protein: CASSSRDSYEQYF

D gene: TRBD1
J gene: TRBJ2-7
clone size: .
V gene: TRBV27
CDR3 DNA: TGTGCCAGCTCCCGACAGGGAAGATACGAGCAGTACTTC
CDR3 protein: CASSRQGRYEQYF